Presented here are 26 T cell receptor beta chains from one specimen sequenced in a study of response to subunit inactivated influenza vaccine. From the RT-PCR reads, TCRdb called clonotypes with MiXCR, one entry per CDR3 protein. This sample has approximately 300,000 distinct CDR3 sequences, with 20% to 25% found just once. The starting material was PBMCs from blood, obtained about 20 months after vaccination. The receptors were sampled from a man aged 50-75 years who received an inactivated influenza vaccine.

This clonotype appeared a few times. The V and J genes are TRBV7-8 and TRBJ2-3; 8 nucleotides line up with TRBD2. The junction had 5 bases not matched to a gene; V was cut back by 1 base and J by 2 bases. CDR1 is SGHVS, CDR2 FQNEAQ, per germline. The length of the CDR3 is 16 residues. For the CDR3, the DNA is TGTGCCAGCAGCTTAGAGAGTAGCGGGAACACAGATACGCAGTATTTT. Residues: CASSLESSGNTDTQYF.

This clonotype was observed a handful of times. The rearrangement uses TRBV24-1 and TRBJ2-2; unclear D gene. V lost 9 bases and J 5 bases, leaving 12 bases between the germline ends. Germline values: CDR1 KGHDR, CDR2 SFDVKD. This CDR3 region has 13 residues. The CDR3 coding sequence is TGTGCCACCTCATCGGGTAATACCGGGGAGCTGTTTTTT. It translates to CATSSGNTGELFF.

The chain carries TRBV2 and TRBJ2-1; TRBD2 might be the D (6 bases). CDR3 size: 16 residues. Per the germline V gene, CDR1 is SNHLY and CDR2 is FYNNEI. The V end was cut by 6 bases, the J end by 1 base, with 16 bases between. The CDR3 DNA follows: TGTGCCAGCAGACTGATGACTAGGATATCCTACAATGAGCAGTTCTTC. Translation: CASRLMTRISYNEQFF.

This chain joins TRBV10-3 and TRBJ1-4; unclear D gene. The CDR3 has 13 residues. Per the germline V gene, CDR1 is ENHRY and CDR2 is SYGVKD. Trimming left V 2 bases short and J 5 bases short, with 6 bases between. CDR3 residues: CAISERENEKLFF. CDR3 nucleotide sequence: TGTGCCATCAGTGAGAGGGAGAATGAAAAACTGTTTTTT.

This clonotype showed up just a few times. The CDR3 here is CSASFPGQGYEQYF. DNA for the CDR3: TGCAGTGCTAGTTTTCCGGGACAGGGATACGAGCAGTACTTC. The chain joins TRBV20-1 to TRBJ2-7; 9 bases match TRBD1. Looked up from germline, CDR1 is DFQATT and CDR2 is SNEGSKA (reference sequence). The CDR3 runs to 14 residues. Trimming removed 3 bases from V and 4 bases from J; junction bases left unmatched: 7.

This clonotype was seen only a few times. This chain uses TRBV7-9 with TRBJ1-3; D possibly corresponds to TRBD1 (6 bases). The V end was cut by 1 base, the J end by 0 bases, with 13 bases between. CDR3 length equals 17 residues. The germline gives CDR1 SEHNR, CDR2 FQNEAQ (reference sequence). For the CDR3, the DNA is TGTGCCAGCAGCTTAGGATCAGGGGCCTTCTCTGGAAACACCATATATTTT. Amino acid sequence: CASSLGSGAFSGNTIYF.

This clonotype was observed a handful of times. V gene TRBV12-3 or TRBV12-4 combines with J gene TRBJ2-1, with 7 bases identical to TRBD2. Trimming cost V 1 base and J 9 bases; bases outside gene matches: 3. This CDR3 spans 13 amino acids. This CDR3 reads CASSLGLAGEQFF. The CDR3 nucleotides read TGTGCCAGCAGTTTAGGACTAGCTGGTGAGCAGTTCTTC.

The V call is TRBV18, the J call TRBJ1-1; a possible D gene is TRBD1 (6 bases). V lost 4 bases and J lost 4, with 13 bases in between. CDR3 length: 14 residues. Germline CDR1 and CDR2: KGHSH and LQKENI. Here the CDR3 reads CASSRGRGGTEAFF. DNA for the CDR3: TGTGCCAGCTCACGGGGCAGGGGTGGCACTGAAGCTTTCTTT.

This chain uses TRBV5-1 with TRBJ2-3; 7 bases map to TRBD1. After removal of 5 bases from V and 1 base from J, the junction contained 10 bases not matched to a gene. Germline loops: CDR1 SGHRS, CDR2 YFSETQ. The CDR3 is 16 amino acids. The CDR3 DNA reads TGCGCCAGCAGAAGGACAGGAGGCCAACGCACAGATACGCAGTATTTT. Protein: CASRRTGGQRTDTQYF.

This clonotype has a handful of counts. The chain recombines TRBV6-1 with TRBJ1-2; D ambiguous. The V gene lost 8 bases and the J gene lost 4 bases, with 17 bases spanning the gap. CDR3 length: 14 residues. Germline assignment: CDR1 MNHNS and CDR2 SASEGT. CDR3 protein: CASGRGAGFYGYTF. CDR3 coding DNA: TGTGCCAGCGGCCGTGGCGCGGGGTTCTATGGCTACACCTTC.

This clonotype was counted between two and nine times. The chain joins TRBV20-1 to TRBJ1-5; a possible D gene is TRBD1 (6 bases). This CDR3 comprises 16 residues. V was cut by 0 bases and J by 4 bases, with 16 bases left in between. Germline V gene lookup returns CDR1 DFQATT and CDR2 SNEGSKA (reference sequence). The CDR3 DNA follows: TGCAGTGCTAGAGACCCAAGAAAAACAGGGAATCAGCCCCAGCATTTT. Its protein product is CSARDPRKTGNQPQHF.

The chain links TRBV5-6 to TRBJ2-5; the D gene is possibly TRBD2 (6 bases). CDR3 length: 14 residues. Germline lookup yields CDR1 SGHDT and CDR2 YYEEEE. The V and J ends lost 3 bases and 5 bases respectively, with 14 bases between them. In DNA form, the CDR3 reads TGTGCCAGCAGCTCTCCCGGGAGTTGGGAGACCCAGTACTTC. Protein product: CASSSPGSWETQYF. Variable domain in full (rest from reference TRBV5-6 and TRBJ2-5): DAGVTQSPTHLIKTRGQQVTLRCSPKSGHDTVSWYQQALGQGPQFIFQYYEEEERQRGNFPDRFSGHQFPNYSSELNVNALLLGDSALYLCASSSPGSWETQYFGPGTRLLVL.

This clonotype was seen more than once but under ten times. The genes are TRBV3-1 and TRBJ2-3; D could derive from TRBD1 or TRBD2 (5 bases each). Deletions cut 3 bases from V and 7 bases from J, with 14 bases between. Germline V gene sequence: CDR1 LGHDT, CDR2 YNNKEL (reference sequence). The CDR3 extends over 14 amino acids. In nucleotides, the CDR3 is TGTGCCAGCAGCCAGGGGTCCCAGGGACATACGCAGTATTTT. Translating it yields CASSQGSQGHTQYF.

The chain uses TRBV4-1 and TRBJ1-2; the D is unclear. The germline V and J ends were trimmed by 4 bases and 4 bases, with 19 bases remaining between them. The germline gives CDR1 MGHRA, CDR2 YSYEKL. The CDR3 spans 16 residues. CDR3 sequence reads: CASSPTAGSMGYGYTF. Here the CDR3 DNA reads TGCGCCAGCAGCCCAACCGCAGGTAGCATGGGCTATGGCTACACCTTC.

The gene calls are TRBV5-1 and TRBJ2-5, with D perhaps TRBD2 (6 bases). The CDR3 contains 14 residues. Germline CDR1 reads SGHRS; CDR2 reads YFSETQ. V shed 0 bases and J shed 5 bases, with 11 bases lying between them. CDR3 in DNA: TGCGCCAGCAGCTTGGGGACTATGGGCGAGACCCAGTACTTC. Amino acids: CASSLGTMGETQYF.

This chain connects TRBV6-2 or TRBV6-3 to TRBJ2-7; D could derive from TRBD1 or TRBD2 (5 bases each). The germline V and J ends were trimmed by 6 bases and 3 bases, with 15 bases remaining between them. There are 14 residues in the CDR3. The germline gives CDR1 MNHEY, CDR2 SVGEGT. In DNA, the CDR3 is TGTGCCAGCAGGCCCGGGACGGTCCACTACGAGCAGTACTTC. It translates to CASRPGTVHYEQYF.

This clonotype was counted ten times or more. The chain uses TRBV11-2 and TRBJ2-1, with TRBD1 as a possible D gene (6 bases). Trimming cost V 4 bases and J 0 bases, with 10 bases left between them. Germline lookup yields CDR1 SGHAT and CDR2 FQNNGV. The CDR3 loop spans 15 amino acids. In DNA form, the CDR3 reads TGTGCCAGCAGCTGGGGGCCAGACTCCTACAATGAGCAGTTCTTC. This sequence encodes CASSWGPDSYNEQFF.

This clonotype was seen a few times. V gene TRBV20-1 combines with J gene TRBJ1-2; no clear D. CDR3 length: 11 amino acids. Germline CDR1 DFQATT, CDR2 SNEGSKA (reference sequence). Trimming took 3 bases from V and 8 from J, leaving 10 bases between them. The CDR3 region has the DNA TGCAGTGCTAGTCTGGGATTAGGCTACACCTTC. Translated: CSASLGLGYTF.

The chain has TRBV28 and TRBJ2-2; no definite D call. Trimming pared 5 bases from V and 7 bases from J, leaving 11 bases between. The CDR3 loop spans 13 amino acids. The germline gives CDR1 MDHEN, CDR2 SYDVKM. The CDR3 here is CASSAPWSGELFF. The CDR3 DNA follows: TGTGCCAGCAGTGCCCCCTGGAGCGGGGAGCTGTTTTTT. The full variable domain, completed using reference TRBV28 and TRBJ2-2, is DVKVTQSSRYLVKRTGEKVFLECVQDMDHENMFWYRQDPGLGLRLIYFSYDVKMKEKGDIPEGYSVSREKKERFSLILESASTNQTSMYLCASSAPWSGELFFGEGSRLTVL.

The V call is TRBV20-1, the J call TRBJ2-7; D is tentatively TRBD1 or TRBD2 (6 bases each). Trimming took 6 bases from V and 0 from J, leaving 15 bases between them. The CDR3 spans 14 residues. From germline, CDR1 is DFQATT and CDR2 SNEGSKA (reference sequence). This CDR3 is CSAEKGGSSYEQYF. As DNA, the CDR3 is TGCAGTGCCGAAAAGGGGGGTAGCTCCTACGAGCAGTACTTC.

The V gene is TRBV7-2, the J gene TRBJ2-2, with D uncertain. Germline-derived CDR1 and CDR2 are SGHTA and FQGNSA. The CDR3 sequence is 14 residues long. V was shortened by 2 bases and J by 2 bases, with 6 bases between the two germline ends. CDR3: CASSLLLNTGELFF. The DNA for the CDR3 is TGTGCCAGCAGCTTACTCTTAAACACCGGGGAGCTGTTTTTT.

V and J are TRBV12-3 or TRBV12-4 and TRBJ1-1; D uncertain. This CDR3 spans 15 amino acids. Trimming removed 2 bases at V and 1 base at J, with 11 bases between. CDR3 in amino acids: CASSLTGLENTEAFF. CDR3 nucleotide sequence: TGTGCCAGCAGTTTAACGGGGTTAGAGAACACTGAAGCTTTCTTT.

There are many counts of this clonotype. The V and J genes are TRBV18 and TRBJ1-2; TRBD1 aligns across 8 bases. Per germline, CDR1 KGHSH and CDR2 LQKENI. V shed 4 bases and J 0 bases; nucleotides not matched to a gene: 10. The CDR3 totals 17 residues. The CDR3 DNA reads TGTGCCAGCTCACTGACAGGGGCGCTGCCTTCTAACTATGGCTACACCTTC. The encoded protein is CASSLTGALPSNYGYTF.

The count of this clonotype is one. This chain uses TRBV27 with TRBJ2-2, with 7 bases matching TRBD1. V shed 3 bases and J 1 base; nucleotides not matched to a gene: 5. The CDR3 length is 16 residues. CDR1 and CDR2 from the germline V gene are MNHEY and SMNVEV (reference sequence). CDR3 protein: CASSFTRTGNTGELFF. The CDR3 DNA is TGTGCCAGCAGTTTCACCCGGACAGGGAACACCGGGGAGCTGTTTTTT.

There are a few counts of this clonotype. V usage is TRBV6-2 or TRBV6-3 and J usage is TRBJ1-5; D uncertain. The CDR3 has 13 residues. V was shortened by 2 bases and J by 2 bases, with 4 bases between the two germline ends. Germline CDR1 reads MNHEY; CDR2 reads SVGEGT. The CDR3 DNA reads TGTGCCAGCAGTTACGTGGGCAATCAGCCCCAGCATTTT. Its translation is CASSYVGNQPQHF.

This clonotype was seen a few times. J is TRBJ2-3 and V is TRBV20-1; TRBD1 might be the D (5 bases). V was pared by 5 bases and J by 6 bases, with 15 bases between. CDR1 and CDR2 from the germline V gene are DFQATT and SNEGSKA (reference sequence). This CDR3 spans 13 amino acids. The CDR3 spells CSAAQGERDTQYF. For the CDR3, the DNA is TGCAGTGCTGCCCAGGGCGAACGTGATACGCAGTATTTT.